This is a list of T cell receptor beta chains from one sample in a study of T cell changes during pregnancy in multiple sclerosis. Only in-frame clones appear in the TCRdb table, and some are missing; sequencing was by immunoSEQ multiplex PCR. Here the sample spans about 65,000 clones, around 92% being singletons. This specimen consisted of CD8+ T cells from peripheral blood mononuclear cells, obtained in the third trimester of pregnancy. The receptor source for this set is a female donor in good health, enrolled as a control in a pregnancy study. The CDR3 runs from the conserved cysteine through the conserved F or W. A D gene is named only where the DNA matches it firmly. The size field is filled for only some rows; it gives once, few, many or a size class.

v_call,j_call,d_call,clone_size,cdr3_nt,cdr3_aa
TRBV7-6,TRBJ1-1,.,once,TGTGCCAGCAGCTCTACAGCCTTCACTGAAGCTTTCTTT,CASSSTAFTEAFF
TRBV7-9,TRBJ1-5,TRBD1,once,TGTGCCAGCAGCCTAGGGACAGGCCTGGATCAGCCCCAGCATTTT,CASSLGTGLDQPQHF
TRBV12-5,TRBJ2-3,TRBD2,.,TGTGCTAGTGGCTATCGACTAGCGGGGGCAACAGATACGCAGTATTTT,CASGYRLAGATDTQYF
TRBV4-3,TRBJ2-1,TRBD1,.,TGCGCCAGCAGCCAAGATTTAGGGGGCCGTCCCTACAATGAGCAGTTCTTC,CASSQDLGGRPYNEQFF
TRBV11-3,TRBJ2-2,TRBD1,.,TGTGCCAGCAGCCCCCGCGGGGACAGGGCTCTGTACACCGGGGAGCTGTTTTTT,CASSPRGDRALYTGELFF
TRBV9,TRBJ1-3,.,.,TGTGCCAGCAGCGGACAGTCGCTCTCTGGAAACACCATATATTTT,CASSGQSLSGNTIYF
TRBV29-1,TRBJ2-6,TRBD1,.,TGCAGCGTTGCGGGACAGTTCGTTTCTGGGGCCAACGTCCTGACTTTC,CSVAGQFVSGANVLTF
TRBV30,TRBJ1-2,TRBD1,.,TGTGCCTGGAGCCTAGACAGGGGCTATGGCTACACCTTC,CAWSLDRGYGYTF
TRBV11-1,TRBJ1-5,.,.,TGTGCCAGCAGCTTATCAGGGCCCAATCAGCCCCAGCATTTT,CASSLSGPNQPQHF
TRBV5-5,TRBJ2-7,TRBD1,.,TGTGCCAGCAGCTTGGGAGGGGGCGGTTACGAGCAGTACTTC,CASSLGGGGYEQYF
TRBV5-5,TRBJ1-2,.,.,TGTGCCAGCAGCTTGGAAGTCAGAACGGGATCGTATGGCTACACCTTC,CASSLEVRTGSYGYTF
TRBV5-1,TRBJ2-1,.,.,TGCGCCAGCGCGGACTCGAACTACAATGAGCAGTTCTTC,CASADSNYNEQFF
TRBV13,TRBJ1-1,.,.,TGTGCCAGCAGCCCCGTTTGGAACACTGAAGCTTTCTTT,CASSPVWNTEAFF
TRBV6-1,TRBJ2-3,.,once,TGTGCCAGCAGATCCCCCGGGACATGGGAACCTCAGTATTTT,CASRSPGTWEPQYF
TRBV29-1,TRBJ1-1,.,few,TGCAGCGTTGTACAGGGCGTGAACACTGAAGCTTTCTTT,CSVVQGVNTEAFF
TRBV7-9,TRBJ2-7,.,.,TGTGCCAGCAGCCGGGAGGGGACAGTACCTTTCTACGAGCAGTACTTC,CASSREGTVPFYEQYF
TRBV27,TRBJ1-4,TRBD1,once,TGTGCCAGCAGCCAGCGACAGGGGGCTTTTATAACTAATGAAAAACTGTTTTTT,CASSQRQGAFITNEKLFF
TRBV4-2,TRBJ2-1,TRBD2,.,TGTGCCAGCACCAGAGGGGGGACTAGCGGGGACAATGAGCAGTTCTTC,CASTRGGTSGDNEQFF
TRBV11-1,TRBJ2-1,TRBD2,.,TGTGCCAGCTCTAGCGGGGGGCGCCCAACCTACAATGAGCAGTTCTTC,CASSSGGRPTYNEQFF
TRBV5-1,TRBJ2-1,.,.,TGCGCCAGCAGCTTGACGCGGCGGGGGCACAATGAGCAGTTCTTC,CASSLTRRGHNEQFF
TRBV7-9,TRBJ2-7,.,once,TGTGCCAGCAGCTCGGACACGCGCTACGAGCAGTACTTC,CASSSDTRYEQYF
TRBV27,TRBJ1-5,TRBD1,.,TGTGCCAGCAGGACAGGGTCTCAGCCCCAGCATTTT,CASRTGSQPQHF
TRBV7-3,TRBJ1-1,TRBD1,.,TGTGCCAGCAGCCCAGGGACAGGGCCCACTGAAGCTTTCTTT,CASSPGTGPTEAFF
TRBV4-3,TRBJ2-5,TRBD2,.,TGCGCCAGCAGCCGCCTACTAGCGGGGGTAGAGACCCAGTACTTC,CASSRLLAGVETQYF
TRBV4-2,TRBJ1-1,.,.,TGTGCCAGCAGCCAAGACGAAGCCCTGTTGGCTTTCTTT,CASSQDEALLAFF
TRBV5-1,TRBJ2-5,TRBD1,.,TGCGCCAGGATGACAGGGGGAAGAGAGACCCAGTACTTC,CARMTGGRETQYF
TRBV5-1,TRBJ1-2,TRBD1,.,TGCGCCAGCAGCCCCCGGGACAGGGAAAAAGGCTACACCTTC,CASSPRDREKGYTF
TRBV7-9,TRBJ1-5,TRBD1,.,TGTGCCAGCAGCTGGACAGGGGCCAACAATCAGCTCCAGCATTTT,CASSWTGANNQLQHF
TRBV4-3,TRBJ2-7,TRBD2,.,TGCGCCAGCAGCCAAGAGCGGGGGGGCGCCTACGAGCAGTACTTC,CASSQERGGAYEQYF
TRBV9,TRBJ2-7,TRBD2,.,TGTGCCAGCAGCGTAGCCAGCGGGGATTCCTACGAGCAGTACTTC,CASSVASGDSYEQYF
TRBV15,TRBJ2-1,TRBD1,.,TGTGCCACCAGCGCCCGACAGGGGCCCTACTACAATGAGCAGTTCTTC,CATSARQGPYYNEQFF
TRBV4-2,TRBJ1-6,.,.,TGTGCCAGCAGCCCCACGGGGGATAATTCACCCCTCCACTTT,CASSPTGDNSPLHF
TRBV7-9,TRBJ2-2,TRBD2,.,TGTGCCAGCAGCGGCCCGGGACTAGCGGGGGGGGCCGCCGGGGAGCTGTTTTTT,CASSGPGLAGGAAGELFF
TRBV27,TRBJ2-3,TRBD2,.,TGTGCCAGCAGAGCGGGACTAGCGGGGGGGCAAGATACGCAGTATTTT,CASRAGLAGGQDTQYF
TRBV5-8,TRBJ1-1,.,.,TGTGCCAGCAGCCACGTGACCCAGGATGATGAAGCTTTCTTT,CASSHVTQDDEAFF
TRBV11-3,TRBJ2-7,.,.,TGTGCCAGCAGCCCAGGGACTGATTACGAGCAGTACTTC,CASSPGTDYEQYF
TRBV7-9,TRBJ2-5,TRBD1,.,TGTGCCAGCAGCCCCAGGACAGGGGAGTTTTTAGAGACCCAGTACTTC,CASSPRTGEFLETQYF
TRBV5-6,TRBJ1-6,.,.,TGTGCCAGCAGCCCACCGTCGGGAGGGGGTTATTCACCCCTCCACTTT,CASSPPSGGGYSPLHF
TRBV19,TRBJ2-7,TRBD1,.,TGTGCCAGTAGGTTCCGGGACAGGGGCACCTACGAGCAGTACTTC,CASRFRDRGTYEQYF
TRBV19,TRBJ1-2,.,.,TGTGCCAGTAGTATAGATGGGCAGGGGCCCCTCTATGGCTACACCTTC,CASSIDGQGPLYGYTF
TRBV2,TRBJ1-1,.,.,TGTGCCAGCAGACAGGGTCTTGAAGCTTTCTTT,CASRQGLEAFF
TRBV27,TRBJ1-5,.,.,TGTGCCAGCAGTTTACGGGTGAGCAATCAGCCCCAGCATTTT,CASSLRVSNQPQHF
TRBV4-3,TRBJ2-1,.,.,TGCGCCAGCAGCCAAGATATTCGGTTGACGGGAGTTGGGTTCTTC,CASSQDIRLTGVGFF
TRBV5-4,TRBJ2-7,.,once,TGTGCCAGCAGTCCAGGAACACGTGAGCAGTACTTC,CASSPGTREQYF
TRBV7-9,TRBJ2-1,TRBD1,.,TGTGCCAGCAGCTTGGGACAGACCGAGCAGTTCTTC,CASSLGQTEQFF
TRBV13,TRBJ2-7,TRBD1,.,TGTGCCAGCAGCTTGACAGGGGGTCCCTACGAGCAGTACTTC,CASSLTGGPYEQYF
TRBV2,TRBJ1-2,.,.,TGTGCCAGCAGTGAATGGTCAGGGATTGACTATGGCTACACCTTC,CASSEWSGIDYGYTF
TRBV4-2,TRBJ2-1,TRBD1,once,TGTGCCAGCAGCCCGACAGGGCCCTACAATGAGCAGTTCTTC,CASSPTGPYNEQFF
TRBV30,TRBJ1-2,.,once,TGTGCCTGGAAAACGCCCCTGGGGGGAAACTATGGCTACACCTTC,CAWKTPLGGNYGYTF
TRBV6-5,TRBJ2-7,TRBD2,.,TGTGCCAGCAGTTACTCGCTAGCGGGGGGTGACTACGAGCAGTACTTC,CASSYSLAGGDYEQYF
TRBV5-6,TRBJ1-4,.,.,TGTGCCAGCAGCCCGGGCGGGGTGTTTAATGAAAAACTGTTTTTT,CASSPGGVFNEKLFF
TRBV30,TRBJ2-1,.,.,TGTGCCTGGAGAGGGGGCAATGAGCAGTTCTTC,CAWRGGNEQFF
TRBV6-5,TRBJ2-5,.,.,TGTGCCAGCAGTTACTCCATGAACAGACAAGAGACCCAGTACTTC,CASSYSMNRQETQYF
TRBV19,TRBJ2-7,TRBD1,.,TGTGCCAGTGGAGGATCGTTCGTTGGGACAGAATTACCGGTGGGCGCCTACGAGCAGTACTTC,CASGGSFVGTELPVGAYEQYF
TRBV6-5,TRBJ2-5,TRBD2,once,TGTGCCAGCAGTTACTCGGGGGGGGGACAAGAGACCCAGTACTTC,CASSYSGGGQETQYF
TRBV4-3,TRBJ2-3,TRBD2,.,TGCGCCAGCAGCCAAGATCGTCTAGCGGGGGGAGGTGATACGCAGTATTTT,CASSQDRLAGGGDTQYF
TRBV19,TRBJ1-1,.,.,TGTGCCAGTATCGGAGGCGGGTCCACTGAAGCTTTCTTT,CASIGGGSTEAFF
TRBV27,TRBJ1-2,.,.,TGTGCCAGCAGTGACGGAGCCTATGGCTACACCTTC,CASSDGAYGYTF
TRBV5-5,TRBJ1-2,TRBD1,.,TGTGCCAGCAGCCTGGACAGGGGGCTTCTGAATGGCTACACCTTC,CASSLDRGLLNGYTF
TRBV27,TRBJ1-2,.,.,TGTGCCAGCAGTTCTCGTGCAGGGGAGGGCTACACCTTC,CASSSRAGEGYTF